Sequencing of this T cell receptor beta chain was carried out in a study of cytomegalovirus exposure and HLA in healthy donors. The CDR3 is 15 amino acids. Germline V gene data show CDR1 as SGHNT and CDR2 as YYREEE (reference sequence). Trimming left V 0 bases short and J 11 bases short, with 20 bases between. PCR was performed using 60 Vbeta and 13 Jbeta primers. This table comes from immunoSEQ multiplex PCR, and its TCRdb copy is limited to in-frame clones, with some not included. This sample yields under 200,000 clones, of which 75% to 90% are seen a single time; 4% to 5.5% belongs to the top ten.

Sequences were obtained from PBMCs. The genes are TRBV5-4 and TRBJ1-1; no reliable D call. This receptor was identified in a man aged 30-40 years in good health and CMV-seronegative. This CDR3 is CASSLDPGPVEGAFF. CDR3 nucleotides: TGTGCCAGCAGCTTGGACCCGGGTCCGGTGGAGGGCGCTTTCTTT. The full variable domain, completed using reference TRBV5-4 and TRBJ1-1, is ETGVTQSPTHLIKTRGQQVTLRCSSQSGHNTVSWYQQALGQGPQFIFQYYREEENGRGNFPPRFSGLQFPNYSSELNVNALELDDSALYLCASSLDPGPVEGAFFGQGTRLTVV.